The next 17 T cell receptor beta chains were all read from a single sample in a study of identical twins. Via MiXCR, TCRdb re-called the 5' RACE reads, giving one row per CDR3 protein. The sample lists about 240,000 distinct CDR3 sequences; over 9.5% were seen once. The sample taken for sequencing was memory T cells sorted from blood. Receptors were obtained from a man aged 45 to 65 in good health.

This clonotype was seen many times. The chain recombines TRBV19 with TRBJ2-2; TRBD1 matches at 8 bases. The CDR3 sequence is 17 residues long. Trimming took 1 base from V and 0 from J; bases not matched to a gene: 4. Germline values: CDR1 LNHDA, CDR2 SQIVND (reference sequence). The CDR3 spells CASSIVPGGSNTGELFF. The CDR3 DNA reads TGTGCCAGTAGTATAGTACCAGGGGGCTCGAACACCGGGGAGCTGTTTTTT.

This sequence joins TRBV7-2 and TRBJ2-7; TRBD2 matches 7 bases. This CDR3 comprises 15 residues. Germline loops: CDR1 SGHTA, CDR2 FQGNSA. The V gene end was trimmed by 4 bases and the J gene end by 2 bases; junction bases not matched to a gene: 8. The DNA of the CDR3 is TGTGCCAGCAGCTACGGACTAGAAACTACCTACGAGCAGTACTTC. It codes for CASSYGLETTYEQYF.

This chain links TRBV15 with TRBJ2-2; the D gene is possibly TRBD1 (5 bases). V shed 0 bases and J shed 7 bases, with 9 bases lying between them. Per germline, CDR1 LNHNV and CDR2 YYDKDF (reference sequence). The CDR3 contains 14 residues. In DNA, the CDR3 is TGTGCCACCAGCAGAGATCAGGGAATCGGGGAGCTGTTTTTT. It yields the protein CATSRDQGIGELFF.

This clonotype was seen a few times. CDR3 bases: TGCGCCAGCAGCCAAACGCGGGGGGCCGCAGGAGATACGCAGTATTTT. Its protein is CASSQTRGAAGDTQYF. J is TRBJ2-3 and V is TRBV4-1; 8 nucleotides agree with TRBD2. The germline V gene has CDR1 MGHRA and CDR2 YSYEKL. The junction had 9 bases not matched to a gene; V was cut back by 2 bases and J by 5 bases. This CDR3 spans 16 amino acids.

V is TRBV27 and J is TRBJ2-3; D may be TRBD2 (6 bases). Germline V gene lookup returns CDR1 MNHEY and CDR2 SMNVEV (reference sequence). The CDR3 is 13 residues long. Trimming stripped 6 bases from V and 0 bases from J, with 7 bases between. As DNA, the CDR3 is TGTGCCAGCAGGGCGGGAAGCACAGATACGCAGTATTTT. Its protein product is CASRAGSTDTQYF.

The gene calls are TRBV12-3 or TRBV12-4 and TRBJ2-3, with TRBD2 matching 9 bases. This CDR3 comprises 14 residues. With V trimmed by 6 bases and J by 3 bases, 4 bases remained unmatched. The CDR3 DNA is TGTGCCAGCAGCATAGCGGGAGCTACAGATACGCAGTATTTT. This encodes CASSIAGATDTQYF.

This clonotype was counted between two and nine times. The chain employs TRBV7-2 and TRBJ2-3; D may be TRBD2 (7 bases). Trimming took 4 bases from V and 4 from J, leaving 15 bases between them. CDR1 and CDR2 from the germline V gene are SGHTA and FQGNSA. The CDR3 is 15 residues long. The CDR3 bases are TGTGCCAGCAGCTGGGGGGGCATTAACGCAGATACGCAGTATTTT. This gives the protein CASSWGGINADTQYF.

A few counts support this clonotype. This chain uses TRBV6-2 or TRBV6-3 with TRBJ1-1, with D possibly matching TRBD1 (5 bases). The germline V gene has CDR1 MNHEY and CDR2 SVGEGT. There are 14 residues in the CDR3. V lost 8 bases and J 6 bases, leaving 19 bases between the germline ends. CDR3 in amino acids: CASYAWGVTAEAFF. In DNA, the CDR3 is TGTGCCAGCTATGCCTGGGGGGTAACGGCTGAAGCTTTCTTT.

This clonotype has at least ten counts. The gene calls are TRBV10-3 and TRBJ2-2; D remains ambiguous. The germline V gene encodes CDR1 ENHRY and CDR2 SYGVKD. Trimming took off 2 bases at V and 6 bases at J, with 10 bases between the two ends. The CDR3 has 14 amino acids. Here the CDR3 reads CAISETTKAGELFF. The CDR3 DNA reads as TGTGCCATCAGTGAGACCACCAAGGCCGGGGAGCTGTTTTTT.

The V and J genes are TRBV6-5 and TRBJ2-7; TRBD1 matches at 7 bases. This CDR3 is 12 amino acids long. The germline CDR1 and CDR2 sequences are MNHEY and SVGAGI. V shed 5 bases, J shed 3 bases, and the junction held 1 base outside the gene matches. Here the CDR3 DNA reads TGTGCCAGCAGTGCAGGGGGCTACGAGCAGTACTTC. Translating it yields CASSAGGYEQYF.

This clonotype was recorded a few times. This chain connects TRBV10-3 to TRBJ2-3, with unresolved D. Trimming took 7 bases from V and 0 from J, leaving 14 bases between them. From germline, CDR1 is ENHRY and CDR2 SYGVKD. The CDR3 is made up of 15 amino acids. CDR3 amino acids: CAIKGGTASTDTQYF. Written as DNA, the CDR3 is TGTGCCATCAAGGGCGGCACAGCTAGCACAGATACGCAGTATTTT.

V gene TRBV20-1 combines with J gene TRBJ2-1; D possibly corresponds to TRBD2 (7 bases). The CDR3 is 13 amino acids. V was clipped by 3 bases and J by 15 bases, with 21 bases between them. Germline loops: CDR1 DFQATT, CDR2 SNEGSKA (reference sequence). The CDR3 loop reads CSARAPVGGARFF. The CDR3 bases are TGCAGTGCTAGGGCGCCGGTGGGGGGGGCGCGGTTCTTC.

This clonotype has a handful of counts. This chain connects TRBV20-1 to TRBJ2-5; D unresolved. The V end lost 0 bases, the J end lost 2 bases, and 13 bases lay between the germline ends. Germline CDR1 reads DFQATT; CDR2 reads SNEGSKA (reference sequence). CDR3 length: 15 amino acids. The DNA of the CDR3 is TGCAGTGCTAGAGATAACCTGGCGGTTCAAGAGACCCAGTACTTC. Encoded protein: CSARDNLAVQETQYF.

This clonotype was observed at least ten times. The chain is built from TRBV20-1 and TRBJ2-3, with TRBD2 as a possible D gene (6 bases). The CDR3 contains 13 residues. CDR1 is DFQATT and CDR2 is SNEGSKA in the germline V gene (reference sequence). The V gene lost 2 bases and the J gene lost 5 bases, with 11 bases spanning the gap. The CDR3 spells CSARSPEGDTQYF. CDR3 sequence (DNA): TGCAGTGCTAGATCCCCGGAGGGAGATACGCAGTATTTT.

This chain joins TRBV29-1 and TRBJ2-3; possible D gene TRBD1, 5 bases. Germline CDR1 and CDR2: SQVTM and ANQGSEA. CDR3 length equals 14 residues. V was shortened by 2 bases and J by 3 bases, with 12 bases between the two germline ends. CDR3 in DNA: TGCAGCGTTGAACAGGGTGCGGTAACAGATACGCAGTATTTT. Translating gives CSVEQGAVTDTQYF.

V and J are TRBV4-2 and TRBJ2-3; 10 nucleotides agree with TRBD2. CDR1 and CDR2 from the germline V gene are LGHNA and YNFKEQ. The V segment lost 2 bases and the J segment 2 bases; nucleotides outside the gene matches: 1. This CDR3 has 15 residues. CDR3 sequence reads: CASSQTSGATDTQYF. Here the CDR3 DNA reads TGTGCCAGCAGCCAAACTAGCGGGGCCACAGATACGCAGTATTTT.

This clonotype was counted between two and nine times. The genes are TRBV20-1 and TRBJ2-7, with TRBD1 matching 7 bases. From germline, CDR1 is DFQATT and CDR2 SNEGSKA (reference sequence). The CDR3 sequence is 12 residues long. With 6 bases clipped from V and 5 bases from J, the junction kept 7 bases outside the gene matches. The CDR3 sequence: CSAHRGLDEQYF. CDR3 DNA: TGCAGTGCCCACAGGGGCCTGGACGAGCAGTACTTC.